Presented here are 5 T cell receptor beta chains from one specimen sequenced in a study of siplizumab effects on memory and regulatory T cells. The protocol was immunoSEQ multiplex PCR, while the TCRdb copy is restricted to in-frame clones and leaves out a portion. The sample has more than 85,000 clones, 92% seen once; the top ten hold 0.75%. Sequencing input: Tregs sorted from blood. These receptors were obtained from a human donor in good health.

CDR3 in DNA: TGTGCCAGCAGCCCCTGGGGACCCAGCTCCTACGAGCAGTACTTC. This encodes CASSPWGPSSYEQYF. This chain joins TRBV14 and TRBJ2-7; D may be TRBD1 or TRBD2 (5 bases each). The CDR3 runs to 15 residues. Germline values: CDR1 SGHDN, CDR2 FVKESK. V lost 4 bases to trimming and J lost 0 bases, with 13 bases between them.

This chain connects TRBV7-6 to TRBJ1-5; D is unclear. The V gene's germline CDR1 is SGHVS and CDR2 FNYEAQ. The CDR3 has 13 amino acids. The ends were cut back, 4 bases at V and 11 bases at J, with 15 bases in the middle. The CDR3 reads CASSSQPGGAQHF. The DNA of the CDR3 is TGTGCCAGCAGCTCACAACCCGGCGGGGCCCAGCATTTT.

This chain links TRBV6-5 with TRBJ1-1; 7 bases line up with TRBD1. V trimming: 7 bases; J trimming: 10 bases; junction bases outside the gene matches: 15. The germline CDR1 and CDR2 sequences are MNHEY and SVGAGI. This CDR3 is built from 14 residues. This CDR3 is CASIPNRTGVGAFF. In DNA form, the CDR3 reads TGTGCCAGCATCCCTAACCGTACAGGGGTCGGAGCTTTCTTT.

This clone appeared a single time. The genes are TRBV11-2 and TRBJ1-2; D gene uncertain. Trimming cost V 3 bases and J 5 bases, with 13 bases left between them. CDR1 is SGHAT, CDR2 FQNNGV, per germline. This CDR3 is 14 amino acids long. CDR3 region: CASSLGGFNYGYTF. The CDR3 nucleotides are TGTGCCAGCAGCTTGGGAGGGTTTAATTATGGCTACACCTTC.

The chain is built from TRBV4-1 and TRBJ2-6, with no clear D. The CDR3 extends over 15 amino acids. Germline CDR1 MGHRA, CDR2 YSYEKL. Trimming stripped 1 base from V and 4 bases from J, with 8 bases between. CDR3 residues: CASSQASKGANVLTF. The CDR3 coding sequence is TGCGCCAGCAGCCAAGCTTCGAAAGGGGCCAACGTCCTGACTTTC.